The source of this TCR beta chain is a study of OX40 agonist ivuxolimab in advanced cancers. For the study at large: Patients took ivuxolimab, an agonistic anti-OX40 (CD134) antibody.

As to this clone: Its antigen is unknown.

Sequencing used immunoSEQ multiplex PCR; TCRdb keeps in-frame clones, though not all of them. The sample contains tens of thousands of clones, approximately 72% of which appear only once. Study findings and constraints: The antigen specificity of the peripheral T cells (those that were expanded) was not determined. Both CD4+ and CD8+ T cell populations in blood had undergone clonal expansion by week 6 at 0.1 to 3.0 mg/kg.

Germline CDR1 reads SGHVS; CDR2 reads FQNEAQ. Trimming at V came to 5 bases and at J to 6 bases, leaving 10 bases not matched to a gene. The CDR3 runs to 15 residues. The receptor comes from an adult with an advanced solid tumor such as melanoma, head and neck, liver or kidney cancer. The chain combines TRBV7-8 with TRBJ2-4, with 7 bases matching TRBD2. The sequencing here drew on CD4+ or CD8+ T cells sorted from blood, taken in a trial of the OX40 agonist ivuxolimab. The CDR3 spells CASSGGVGHRNIQYF. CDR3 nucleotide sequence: TGTGCCAGCAGCGGGGGGGTCGGGCATCGAAACATTCAGTACTTC.